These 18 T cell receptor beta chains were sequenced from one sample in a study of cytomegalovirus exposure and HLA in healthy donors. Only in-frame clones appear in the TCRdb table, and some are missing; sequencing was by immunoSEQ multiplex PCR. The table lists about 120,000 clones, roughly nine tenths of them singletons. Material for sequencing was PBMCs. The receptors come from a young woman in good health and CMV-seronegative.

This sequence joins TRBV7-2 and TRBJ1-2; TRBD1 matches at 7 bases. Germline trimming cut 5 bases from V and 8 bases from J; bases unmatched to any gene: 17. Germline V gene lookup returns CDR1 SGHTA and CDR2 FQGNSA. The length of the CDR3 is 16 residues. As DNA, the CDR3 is TGTGCCAGCAGCCTAGGCCTCGAGACAGGGACGCAGGGCTACACCTTC. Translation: CASSLGLETGTQGYTF. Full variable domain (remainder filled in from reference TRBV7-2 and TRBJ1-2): GAGVSQSPSNKVTEKGKDVELRCDPISGHTALYWYRQSLGQGLEFLIYFQGNSAPDKSGLPSDRFSAERTGGSVSTLTIQRTQQEDSAVYLCASSLGLETGTQGYTFGSGTRLTVV.

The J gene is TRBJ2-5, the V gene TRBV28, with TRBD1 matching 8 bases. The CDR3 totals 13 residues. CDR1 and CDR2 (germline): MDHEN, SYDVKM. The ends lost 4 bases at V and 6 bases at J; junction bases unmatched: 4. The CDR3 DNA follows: TGTGCCAGCAGTTCCAGGGGGCTAAAGACCCAGTACTTC. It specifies CASSSRGLKTQYF.

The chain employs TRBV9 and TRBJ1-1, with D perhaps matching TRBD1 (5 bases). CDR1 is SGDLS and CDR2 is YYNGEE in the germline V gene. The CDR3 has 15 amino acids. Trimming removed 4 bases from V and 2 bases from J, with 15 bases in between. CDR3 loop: CASSPVRGPNTEAFF. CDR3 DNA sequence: TGTGCCAGCAGCCCAGTAAGGGGCCCTAACACTGAAGCTTTCTTT.

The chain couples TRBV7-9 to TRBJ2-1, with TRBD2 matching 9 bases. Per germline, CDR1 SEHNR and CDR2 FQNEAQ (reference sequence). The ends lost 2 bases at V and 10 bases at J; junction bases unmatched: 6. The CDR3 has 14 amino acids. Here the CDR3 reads CASSLFSGGPEQFF. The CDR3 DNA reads TGTGCCAGCAGCTTATTTAGCGGGGGCCCAGAGCAGTTCTTC.

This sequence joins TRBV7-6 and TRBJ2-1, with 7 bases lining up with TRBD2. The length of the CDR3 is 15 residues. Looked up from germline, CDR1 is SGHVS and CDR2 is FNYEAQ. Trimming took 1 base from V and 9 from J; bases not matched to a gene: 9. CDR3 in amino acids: CASSLVHQRDSEQFF. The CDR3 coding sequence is TGTGCCAGCAGCTTAGTCCACCAGCGGGACTCTGAGCAGTTCTTC.

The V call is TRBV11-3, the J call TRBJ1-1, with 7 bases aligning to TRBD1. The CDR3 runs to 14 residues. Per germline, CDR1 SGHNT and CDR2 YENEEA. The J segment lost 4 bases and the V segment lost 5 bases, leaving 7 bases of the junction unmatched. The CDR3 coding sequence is TGTGCCAGCAGCGCCTGGACAGGAGGCACTGAAGCTTTCTTT. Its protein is CASSAWTGGTEAFF.

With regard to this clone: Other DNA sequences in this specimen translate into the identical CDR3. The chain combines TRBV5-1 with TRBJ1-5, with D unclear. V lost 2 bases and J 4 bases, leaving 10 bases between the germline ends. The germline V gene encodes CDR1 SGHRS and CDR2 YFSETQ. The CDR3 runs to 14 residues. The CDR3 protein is CASSLEGRNQPQHF. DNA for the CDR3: TGCGCCAGCAGCTTAGAGGGCCGTAATCAGCCCCAGCATTTT.

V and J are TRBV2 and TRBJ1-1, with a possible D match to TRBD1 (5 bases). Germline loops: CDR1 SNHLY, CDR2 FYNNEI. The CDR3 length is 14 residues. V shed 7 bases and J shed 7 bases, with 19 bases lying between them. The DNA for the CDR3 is TGTGCCAGCAAAGAAGGGCAGGGCGCTTTTGAAGCTTTCTTT. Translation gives CASKEGQGAFEAFF.

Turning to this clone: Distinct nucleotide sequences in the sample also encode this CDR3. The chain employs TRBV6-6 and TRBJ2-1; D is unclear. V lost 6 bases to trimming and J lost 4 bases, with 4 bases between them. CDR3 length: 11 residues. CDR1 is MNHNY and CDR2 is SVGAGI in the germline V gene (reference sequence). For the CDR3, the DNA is TGTGCCAGCAGCCCTTACAATGAGCAGTTCTTC. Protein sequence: CASSPYNEQFF.

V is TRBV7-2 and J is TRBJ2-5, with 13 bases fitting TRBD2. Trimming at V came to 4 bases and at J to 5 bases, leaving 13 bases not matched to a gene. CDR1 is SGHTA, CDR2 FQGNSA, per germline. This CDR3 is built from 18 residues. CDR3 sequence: CASSSRPGLAGAWETQYF. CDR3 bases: TGTGCCAGCAGCTCTCGCCCCGGACTAGCGGGAGCTTGGGAGACCCAGTACTTC.

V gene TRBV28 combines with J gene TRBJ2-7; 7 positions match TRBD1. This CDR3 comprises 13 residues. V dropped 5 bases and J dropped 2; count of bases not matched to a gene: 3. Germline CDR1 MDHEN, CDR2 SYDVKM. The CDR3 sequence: CASSKQGTYEQYF. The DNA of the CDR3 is TGTGCCAGCAGTAAACAGGGGACCTACGAGCAGTACTTC.

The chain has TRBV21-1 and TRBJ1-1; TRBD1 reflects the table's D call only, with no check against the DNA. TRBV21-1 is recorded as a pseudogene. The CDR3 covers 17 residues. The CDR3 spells CASSKGVRVGFRTEAFF. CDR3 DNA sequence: TGTGCCAGCAGCAAAGGGGTCAGGGTAGGATTCAGGACTGAAGCTTTCTTT.

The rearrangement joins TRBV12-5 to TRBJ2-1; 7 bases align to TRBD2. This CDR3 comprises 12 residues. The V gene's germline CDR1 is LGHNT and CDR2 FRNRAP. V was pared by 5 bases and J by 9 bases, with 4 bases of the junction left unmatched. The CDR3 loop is CASGSGMGEQFF. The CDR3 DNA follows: TGTGCTAGTGGTAGCGGGATGGGTGAGCAGTTCTTC.

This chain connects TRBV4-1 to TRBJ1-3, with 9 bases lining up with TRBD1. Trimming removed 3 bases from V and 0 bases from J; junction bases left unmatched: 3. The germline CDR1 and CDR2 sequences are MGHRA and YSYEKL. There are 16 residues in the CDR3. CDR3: CASSHSGQGSGNTIYF. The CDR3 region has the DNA TGCGCCAGCAGCCACTCGGGACAGGGCTCTGGAAACACCATATATTTT.

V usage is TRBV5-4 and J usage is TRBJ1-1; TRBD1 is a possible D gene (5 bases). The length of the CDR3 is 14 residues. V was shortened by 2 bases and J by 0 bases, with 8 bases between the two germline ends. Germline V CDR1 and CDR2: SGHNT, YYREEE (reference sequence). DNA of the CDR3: TGTGCCAGCAGCTTAGCAGGGATGAACACTGAAGCTTTCTTT. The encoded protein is CASSLAGMNTEAFF.

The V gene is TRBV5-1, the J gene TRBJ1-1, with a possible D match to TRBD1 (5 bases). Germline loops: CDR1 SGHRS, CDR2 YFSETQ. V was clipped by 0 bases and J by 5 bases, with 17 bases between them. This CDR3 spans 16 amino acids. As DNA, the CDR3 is TGCGCCAGCAGCTTGGAAGAGCTGGGGCATTTAACTGAAGCTTTCTTT. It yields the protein CASSLEELGHLTEAFF. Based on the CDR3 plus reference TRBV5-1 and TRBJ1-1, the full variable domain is KAGVTQTPRYLIKTRGQQVTLSCSPISGHRSVSWYQQTPGQGLQFLFEYFSETQRNKGNFPGRFSGRQFSNSRSEMNVSTLELGDSALYLCASSLEELGHLTEAFFGQGTRLTVV.

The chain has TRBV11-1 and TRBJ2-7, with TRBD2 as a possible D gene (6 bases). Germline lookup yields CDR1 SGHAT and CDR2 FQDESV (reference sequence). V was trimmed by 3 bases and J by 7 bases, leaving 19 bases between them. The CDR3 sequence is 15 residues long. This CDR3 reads CASSFRGSPWWEQYF. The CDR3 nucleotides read TGTGCCAGCAGCTTTCGGGGGAGCCCCTGGTGGGAGCAGTACTTC.

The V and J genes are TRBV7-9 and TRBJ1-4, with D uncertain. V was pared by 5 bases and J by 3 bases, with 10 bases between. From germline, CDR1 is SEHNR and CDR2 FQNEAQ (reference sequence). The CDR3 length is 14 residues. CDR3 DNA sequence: TGTGCCAGCAGCCCCTCGGGAGCTAATGAAAAACTGTTTTTT. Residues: CASSPSGANEKLFF.